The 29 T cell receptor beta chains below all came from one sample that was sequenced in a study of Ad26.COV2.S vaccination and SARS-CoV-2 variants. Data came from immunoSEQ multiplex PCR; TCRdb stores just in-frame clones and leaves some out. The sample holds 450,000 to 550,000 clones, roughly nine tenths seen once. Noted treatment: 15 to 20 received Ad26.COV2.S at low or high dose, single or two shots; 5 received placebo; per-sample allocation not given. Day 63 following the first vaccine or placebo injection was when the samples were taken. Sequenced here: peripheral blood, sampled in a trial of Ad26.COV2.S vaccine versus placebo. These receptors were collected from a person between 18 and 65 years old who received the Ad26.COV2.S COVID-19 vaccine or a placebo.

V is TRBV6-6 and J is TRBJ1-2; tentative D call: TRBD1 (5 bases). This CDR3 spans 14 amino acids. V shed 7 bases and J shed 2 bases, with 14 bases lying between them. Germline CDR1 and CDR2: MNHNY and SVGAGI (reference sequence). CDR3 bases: TGTGCCAGCATGGGGAGCGGGACCAACTATGGCTACACCTTC. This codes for CASMGSGTNYGYTF.

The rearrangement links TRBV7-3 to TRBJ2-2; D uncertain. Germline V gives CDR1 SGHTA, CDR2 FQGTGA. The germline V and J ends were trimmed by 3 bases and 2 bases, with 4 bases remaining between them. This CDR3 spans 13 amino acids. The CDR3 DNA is TGTGCCAGCAGCTTTGACAACACCGGGGAGCTGTTTTTT. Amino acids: CASSFDNTGELFF.

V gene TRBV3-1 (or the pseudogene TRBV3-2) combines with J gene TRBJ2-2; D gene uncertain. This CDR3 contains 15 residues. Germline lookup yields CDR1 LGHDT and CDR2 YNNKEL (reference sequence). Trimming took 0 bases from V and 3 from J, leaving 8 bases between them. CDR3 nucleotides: TGTGCCAGCAGCCAAGATTATTGGGACACCGGGGAGCTGTTTTTT. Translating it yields CASSQDYWDTGELFF.

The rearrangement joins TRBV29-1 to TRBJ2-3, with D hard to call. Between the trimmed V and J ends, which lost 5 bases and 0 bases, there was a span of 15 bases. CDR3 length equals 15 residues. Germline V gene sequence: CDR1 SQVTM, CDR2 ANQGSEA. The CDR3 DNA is TGCAGCGTTTCATGGTCCGCCGCTAGCACAGATACGCAGTATTTT. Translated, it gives CSVSWSAASTDTQYF.

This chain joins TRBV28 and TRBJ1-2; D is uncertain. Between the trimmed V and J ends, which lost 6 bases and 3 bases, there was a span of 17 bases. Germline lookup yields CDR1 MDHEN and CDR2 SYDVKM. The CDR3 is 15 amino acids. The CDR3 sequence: CASRKPNTWDYGYTF. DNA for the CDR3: TGTGCCAGCAGAAAACCCAACACTTGGGACTATGGCTACACCTTC.

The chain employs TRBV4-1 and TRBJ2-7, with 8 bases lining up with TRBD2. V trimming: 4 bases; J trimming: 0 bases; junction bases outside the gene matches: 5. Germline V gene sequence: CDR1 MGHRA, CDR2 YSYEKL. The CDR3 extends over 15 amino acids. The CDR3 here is CASSRTSGSSYEQYF. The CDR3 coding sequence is TGCGCCAGCAGCCGGACAAGCGGGAGCTCCTACGAGCAGTACTTC.

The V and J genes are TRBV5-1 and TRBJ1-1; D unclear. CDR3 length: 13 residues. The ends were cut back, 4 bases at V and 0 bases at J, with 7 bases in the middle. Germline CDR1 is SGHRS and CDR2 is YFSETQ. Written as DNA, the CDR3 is TGCGCCAGCAGCCCCCAGGTGAACACTGAAGCTTTCTTT. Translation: CASSPQVNTEAFF.

CDR3 in amino acids: CASSVLGGRAFF. CDR3 nucleotide sequence: TGTGCCAGTAGTGTTTTGGGGGGCAGAGCTTTCTTT. The chain couples TRBV19 to TRBJ1-1, with D possibly being TRBD1 (6 bases). This CDR3 is built from 12 residues. Germline V gives CDR1 LNHDA, CDR2 SQIVND (reference sequence). V shed 5 bases and J shed 10 bases, with 14 bases lying between them.

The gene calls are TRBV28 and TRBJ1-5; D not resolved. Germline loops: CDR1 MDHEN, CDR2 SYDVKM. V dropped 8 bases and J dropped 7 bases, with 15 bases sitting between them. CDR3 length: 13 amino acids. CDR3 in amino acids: CASLSIRGQPQHF. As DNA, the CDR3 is TGTGCCAGCCTTTCCATTCGGGGACAGCCCCAGCATTTT. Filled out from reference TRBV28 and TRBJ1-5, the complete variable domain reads DVKVTQSSRYLVKRTGEKVFLECVQDMDHENMFWYRQDPGLGLRLIYFSYDVKMKEKGDIPEGYSVSREKKERFSLILESASTNQTSMYLCASLSIRGQPQHFGDGTRLSIL.

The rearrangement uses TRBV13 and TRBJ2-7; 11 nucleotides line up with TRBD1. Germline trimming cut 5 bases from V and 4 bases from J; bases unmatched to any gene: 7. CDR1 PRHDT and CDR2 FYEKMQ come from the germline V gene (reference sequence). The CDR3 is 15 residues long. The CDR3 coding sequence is TGTGCCAGCAGCCCTACCGGGACAGGGGGTTACGAGCAGTACTTC. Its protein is CASSPTGTGGYEQYF.

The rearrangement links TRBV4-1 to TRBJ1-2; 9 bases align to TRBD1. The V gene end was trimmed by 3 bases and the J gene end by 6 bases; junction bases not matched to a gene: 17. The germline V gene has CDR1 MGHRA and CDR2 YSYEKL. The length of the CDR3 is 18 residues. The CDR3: CASSHPFRKTGGRNGYTF. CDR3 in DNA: TGCGCCAGCAGCCACCCCTTCCGAAAGACAGGGGGAAGGAATGGCTACACCTTC.

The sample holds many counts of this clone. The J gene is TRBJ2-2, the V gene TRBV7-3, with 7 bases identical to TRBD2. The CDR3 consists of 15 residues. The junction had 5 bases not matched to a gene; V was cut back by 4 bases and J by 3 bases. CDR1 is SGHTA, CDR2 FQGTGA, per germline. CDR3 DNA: TGTGCCAGCAGCTCAGGACTAGGTGACACCGGGGAGCTGTTTTTT. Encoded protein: CASSSGLGDTGELFF.

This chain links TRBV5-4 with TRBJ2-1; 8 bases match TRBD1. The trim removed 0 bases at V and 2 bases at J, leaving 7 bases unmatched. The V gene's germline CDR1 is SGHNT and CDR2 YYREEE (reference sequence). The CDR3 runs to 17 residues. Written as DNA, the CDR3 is TGTGCCAGCAGCTTGGGGACAGGGCCCCTCACCTACAATGAGCAGTTCTTC. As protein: CASSLGTGPLTYNEQFF.

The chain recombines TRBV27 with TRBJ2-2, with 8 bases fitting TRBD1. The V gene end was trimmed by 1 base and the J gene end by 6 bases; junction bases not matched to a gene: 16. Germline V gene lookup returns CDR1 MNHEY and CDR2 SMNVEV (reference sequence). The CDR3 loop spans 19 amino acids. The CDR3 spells CASSLWTGIRLGYSGELFF. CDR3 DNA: TGTGCCAGCAGTTTATGGACAGGGATTCGTTTGGGGTATTCCGGGGAGCTGTTTTTT.

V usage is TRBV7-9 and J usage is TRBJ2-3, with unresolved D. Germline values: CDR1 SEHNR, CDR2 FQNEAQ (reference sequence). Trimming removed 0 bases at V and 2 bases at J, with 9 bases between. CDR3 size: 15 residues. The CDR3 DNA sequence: TGTGCCAGCAGCTTAGCCCCTGGAGTCACAGATACGCAGTATTTT. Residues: CASSLAPGVTDTQYF. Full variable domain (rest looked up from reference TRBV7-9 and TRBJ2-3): DTGVSQNPRHKITKRGQNVTFRCDPISEHNRLYWYRQTLGQGPEFLTYFQNEAQLEKSRLLSDRFSAERPKGSFSTLEIQRTEQGDSAMYLCASSLAPGVTDTQYFGPGTRLTVL.

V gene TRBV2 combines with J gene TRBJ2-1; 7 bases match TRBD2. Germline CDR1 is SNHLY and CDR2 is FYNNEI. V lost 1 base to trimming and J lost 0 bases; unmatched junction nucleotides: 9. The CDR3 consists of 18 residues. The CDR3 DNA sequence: TGTGCCAGCAGTGAAGTGGGGCCCGGGGGGACCTCCTACAATGAGCAGTTCTTC. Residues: CASSEVGPGGTSYNEQFF.

DNA for the CDR3: TGTGCCAGTAGGCAGGGGGCCTATGGCTACACCTTC. This gives the protein CASRQGAYGYTF. The J gene is TRBJ1-2, the V gene TRBV19; 8 bases are a match to TRBD1. The CDR3 is made up of 12 amino acids. CDR1 LNHDA and CDR2 SQIVND come from the germline V gene (reference sequence). V dropped 6 bases and J dropped 4; count of bases not matched to a gene: 1.

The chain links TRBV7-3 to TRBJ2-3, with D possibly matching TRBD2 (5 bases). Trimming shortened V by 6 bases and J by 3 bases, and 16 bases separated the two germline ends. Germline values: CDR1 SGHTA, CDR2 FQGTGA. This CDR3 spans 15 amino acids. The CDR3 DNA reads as TGTGCCAGCAGACGATCCGAGGGTGAGACAGATACGCAGTATTTT. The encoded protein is CASRRSEGETDTQYF.

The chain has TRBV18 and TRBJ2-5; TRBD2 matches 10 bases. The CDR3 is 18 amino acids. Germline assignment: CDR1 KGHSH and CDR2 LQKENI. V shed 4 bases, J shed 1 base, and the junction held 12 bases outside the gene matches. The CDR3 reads CASSRPTLAGGSQETQYF. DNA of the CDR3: TGTGCCAGCTCACGACCTACCTTAGCGGGGGGAAGCCAAGAGACCCAGTACTTC.

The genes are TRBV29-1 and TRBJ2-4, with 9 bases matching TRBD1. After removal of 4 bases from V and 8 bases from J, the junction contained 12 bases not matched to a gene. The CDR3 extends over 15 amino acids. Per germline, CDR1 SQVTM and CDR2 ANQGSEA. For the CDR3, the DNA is TGCAGCGTTGTTCCGGGACAGGGAGTGACGTACATTCAGTACTTC. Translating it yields CSVVPGQGVTYIQYF.

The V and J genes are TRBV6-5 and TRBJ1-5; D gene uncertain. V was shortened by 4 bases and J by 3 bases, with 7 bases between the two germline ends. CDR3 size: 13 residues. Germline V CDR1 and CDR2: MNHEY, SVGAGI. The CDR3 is CASSSNINQPQHF. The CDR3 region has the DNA TGTGCCAGCAGTTCCAATATCAATCAGCCCCAGCATTTT.

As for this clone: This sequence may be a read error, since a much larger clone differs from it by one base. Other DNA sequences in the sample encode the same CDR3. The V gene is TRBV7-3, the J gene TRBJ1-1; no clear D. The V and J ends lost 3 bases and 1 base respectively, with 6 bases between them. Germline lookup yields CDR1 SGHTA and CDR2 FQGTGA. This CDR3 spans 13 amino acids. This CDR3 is CASSLTPNTEAFF. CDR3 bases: TGTGCCAGCAGCTTGACACCGAACACTGAAGCTTTCTTT.

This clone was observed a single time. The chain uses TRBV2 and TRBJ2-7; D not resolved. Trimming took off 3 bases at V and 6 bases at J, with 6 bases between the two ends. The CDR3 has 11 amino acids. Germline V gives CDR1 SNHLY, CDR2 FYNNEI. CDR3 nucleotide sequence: TGTGCCAGCAGTGAGCCTGCCGAGCAGTACTTC. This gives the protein CASSEPAEQYF. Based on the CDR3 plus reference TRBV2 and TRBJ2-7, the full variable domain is EPEVTQTPSHQVTQMGQEVILRCVPISNHLYFYWYRQILGQKVEFLVSFYNNEISEKSEIFDDQFSVERPDGSNFTLKIRSTKLEDSAMYFCASSEPAEQYFGPGTRLTVT.

CDR3 in amino acids: CASSEVTRGIYEQYF. The CDR3 nucleotides are TGTGCCAGCAGTGAAGTTACTAGGGGGATCTACGAGCAGTACTTC. The chain combines TRBV6-1 with TRBJ2-7, with D maybe TRBD1 (6 bases). The CDR3 spans 15 residues. V was trimmed by 1 base and J by 3 bases, leaving 13 bases between them. Germline CDR1 and CDR2: MNHNS and SASEGT.

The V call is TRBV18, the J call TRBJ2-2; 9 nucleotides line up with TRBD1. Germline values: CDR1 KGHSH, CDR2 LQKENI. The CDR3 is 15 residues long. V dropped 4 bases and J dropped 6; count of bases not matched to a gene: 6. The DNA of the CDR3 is TGTGCCAGCTCACTGCCGGGACAGGGCGCCGGGGAGCTGTTTTTT. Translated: CASSLPGQGAGELFF.

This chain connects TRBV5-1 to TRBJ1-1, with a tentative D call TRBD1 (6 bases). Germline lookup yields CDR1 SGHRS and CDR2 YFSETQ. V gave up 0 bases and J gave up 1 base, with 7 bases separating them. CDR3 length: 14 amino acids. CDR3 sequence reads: CASSLVQGNTEAFF. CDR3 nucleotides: TGCGCCAGCAGCTTGGTACAGGGGAACACTGAAGCTTTCTTT.

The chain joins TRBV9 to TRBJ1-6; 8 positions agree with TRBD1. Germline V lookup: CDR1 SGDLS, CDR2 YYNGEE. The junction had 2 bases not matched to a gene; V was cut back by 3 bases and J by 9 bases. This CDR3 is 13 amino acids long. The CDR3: CASSGQGFSPLHF. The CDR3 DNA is TGTGCCAGCAGCGGACAGGGGTTTTCACCCCTCCACTTT.

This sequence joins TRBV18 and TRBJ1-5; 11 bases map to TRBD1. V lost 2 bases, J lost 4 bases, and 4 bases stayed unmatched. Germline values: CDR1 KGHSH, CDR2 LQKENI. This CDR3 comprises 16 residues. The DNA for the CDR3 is TGTGCCAGCTCACCAGGGACAGGGGGACCTAATCAGCCCCAGCATTTT. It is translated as CASSPGTGGPNQPQHF.

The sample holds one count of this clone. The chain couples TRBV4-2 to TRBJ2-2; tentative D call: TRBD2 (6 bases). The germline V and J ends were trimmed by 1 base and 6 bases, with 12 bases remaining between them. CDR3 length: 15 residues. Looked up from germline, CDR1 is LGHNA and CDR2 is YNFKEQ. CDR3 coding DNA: TGTGCCAGCAGCCAAGTCGGAGGGTTTGCCGGGGAGCTGTTTTTT. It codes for CASSQVGGFAGELFF.